Sequencing of this TCR beta chain was carried out in a study of lymphopenia after photon versus proton radiotherapy. On this clone itself: Antigen specificity is unknown. This same CDR3 is encoded by further DNA sequences in the sample.

The CDR3 extends over 13 amino acids. Trimming took off 5 bases at V and 1 base at J, with 9 bases between the two ends. CDR1 is SGHRS and CDR2 is YFSETQ in the germline V gene. Findings of the study overall: After lymphocyte nadir, photon-treated repertoires showed oligoclonal expansion, especially CD8+ Temra. Only patients who died were analyzed for survival; proton advantage is unproven. A bigger post-nadir fall in TCR diversity correlated inversely with survival time in deceased patients. Relative stability marked proton patients; photon patients lost diversity and naive cells.

Libraries were prepared by immunoSEQ multiplex PCR; TCRdb keeps only in-frame clonotypes and omits some of them. The data hold fewer than 20,000 clones, with approximately 90% observed a single time. The sequenced sample was peripheral blood, obtained from a patient treated with proton-based radiotherapy. The clonotype originates from a man between 65 and 85 years old with pancreatic cancer. The chain employs TRBV5-1 and TRBJ1-1; tentative D call: TRBD1 (5 bases). The CDR3 loop is CASSLTGNTEAFF. Here the CDR3 DNA reads TGCGCCAGCAGTTTAACAGGGAACACTGAAGCTTTCTTT. The full variable domain, in which reference TRBV5-1 and TRBJ1-1 provide the parts outside the CDR3, is KAGVTQTPRYLIKTRGQQVTLSCSPISGHRSVSWYQQTPGQGLQFLFEYFSETQRNKGNFPGRFSGRQFSNSRSEMNVSTLELGDSALYLCASSLTGNTEAFFGQGTRLTVV.